Listed below are T cell receptor beta chains from one sample, sequenced in a study of blood T cells in healthy people across ages. TCRdb reanalysed the 5' RACE reads using MiXCR and keeps one entry per CDR3 protein. This sample has around 500,000 distinct CDR3 sequences; 40% to 50% occur once, and the top ten carry about 26%. Sequenced: blood. These receptors were obtained from a man at least 80 years old in good health. Both conserved end residues are part of each CDR3. Clone size, where shown, is once, few, many, or a class for clones that have expanded.

v_gene	abundance	j_gene	CDR3aa
TRBV4-3	.	TRBJ2-7	CASSQDHWAASYEQYF
TRBV4-2	.	TRBJ2-3	CASSQIFGKTDTQYF
TRBV5-1	.	TRBJ2-5	CASTHSGQETQYF
TRBV6-5	few	TRBJ2-3	CASRRTSGRAADTQYF
TRBV6-6	few	TRBJ1-6	CASSHTGRSSPLHF
TRBV6-5	.	TRBJ1-2	CASSYSSGFRTGVPVDYGYTF
TRBV20-1	few	TRBJ2-4	CSARLTGGAGEQYF
TRBV20-1	.	TRBJ1-1	CSARKTGRNTEAFF
TRBV28	.	.	CASTRGSTYNEQYF
TRBV11-2	.	TRBJ2-7	CASGTGPSYEQYF
TRBV6-5	many	TRBJ2-1	CASSRIGVDEQFF
TRBV20-1	once	TRBJ1-6	CSAREGNRGLSLNSPLHF
TRBV20-1	.	TRBJ2-5	CSAQTGGEETQYF
TRBV4-1	.	TRBJ2-5	CASSQGSGTGKQETQYF
TRBV10-3	many	TRBJ2-3	CAITGVATDTQYF
TRBV4-3	.	TRBJ2-4	CASSRTASGSFANIQYF
TRBV29-1	few	TRBJ2-6	CSVGTGSGANVLTF
TRBV29-1	.	TRBJ1-1	CSAQWGGMNTEAFF
TRBV20-1	.	TRBJ1-1	CSVPTGRVSNTEAFF
TRBV4-1	.	TRBJ2-7	CASSQLQRGYEQYF
TRBV20-1	.	TRBJ2-1	CSARRWAGTYNEQFF
TRBV10-3	.	TRBJ2-1	CAIGGSGDEQFF
TRBV7-2	.	TRBJ2-7	CASSLAARSFSYEQYF
TRBV10-3	.	TRBJ2-7	CAISRGQGPYEQYF
TRBV7-2	.	TRBJ1-4	CASSFGDRSNQKLFF
TRBV20-1	once	TRBJ2-7	CSARVAGIPEQYF
TRBV7-2	.	TRBJ2-3	CASSFRGRGTDTQYF
TRBV29-1	.	TRBJ2-1	CSVESSGSGDEQFF
TRBV20-1	.	TRBJ1-1	CSAPWGGGLNTEAFF
TRBV11-2	.	TRBJ1-2	CASSSLRGQPYAGGYTF
TRBV3-1	.	TRBJ1-2	CASSQVGSDGYTF
TRBV3-1	few	TRBJ2-7	CASSQDLGTGGKYF
TRBV20-1	.	TRBJ2-7	CSAKQGHYEQYF
TRBV7-3	.	TRBJ2-5	CASSVGPHQETQYF
TRBV10-3	.	TRBJ2-1	CAMSTASSYNEQFF
TRBV29-1	.	TRBJ1-1	CSVDQGQAFF
TRBV7-2	few	TRBJ2-1	CASSLWGLAGGPRDNEQFF
TRBV3-1	.	TRBJ1-5	CASSQDIGVLQPQHF
TRBV7-2	.	TRBJ2-1	CASSPPTGFDEQFF
TRBV28	.	TRBJ2-7	CASRLLENEQYF
TRBV12-3/TRBV12-4	many	TRBJ1-6	CASSFLGKDSPLHF
TRBV11-1	few	TRBJ2-7	CASSSPVSGKQYF
TRBV4-3	few	TRBJ1-1	CASSQGTVNTEAFF
TRBV27	few	TRBJ2-7	CASSSFGGVPREQYF
TRBV5-1	.	TRBJ2-1	CASSLPRDNEQFF
TRBV15	.	TRBJ1-1	CATSTTKGKGAMYGEAFF
TRBV25-1	.	TRBJ1-2	CASSEYKGETHNYGYTF
TRBV11-1	.	TRBJ2-7	CASSLSGSPSYNEQYF
TRBV20-1	few	TRBJ2-7	CSAGKAGSSYEQYF
TRBV10-3	many	TRBJ2-7	CAISEGTVPYEQYF
TRBV29-1	.	TRBJ2-5	CSVEPGDRLGEQYF